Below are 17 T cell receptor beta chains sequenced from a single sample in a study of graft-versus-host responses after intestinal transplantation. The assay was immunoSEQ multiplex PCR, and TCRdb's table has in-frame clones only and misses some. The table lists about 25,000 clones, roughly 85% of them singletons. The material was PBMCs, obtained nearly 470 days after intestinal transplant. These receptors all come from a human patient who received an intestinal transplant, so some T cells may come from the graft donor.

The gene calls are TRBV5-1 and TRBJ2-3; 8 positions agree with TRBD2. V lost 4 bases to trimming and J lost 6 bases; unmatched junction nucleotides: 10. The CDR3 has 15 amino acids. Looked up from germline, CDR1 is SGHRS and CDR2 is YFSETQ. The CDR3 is CASSQYTSGDDTQYF. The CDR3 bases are TGCGCCAGCAGCCAATACACTAGCGGTGATGATACGCAGTATTTT. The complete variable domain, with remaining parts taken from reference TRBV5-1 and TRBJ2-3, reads KAGVTQTPRYLIKTRGQQVTLSCSPISGHRSVSWYQQTPGQGLQFLFEYFSETQRNKGNFPGRFSGRQFSNSRSEMNVSTLELGDSALYLCASSQYTSGDDTQYFGPGTRLTVL.

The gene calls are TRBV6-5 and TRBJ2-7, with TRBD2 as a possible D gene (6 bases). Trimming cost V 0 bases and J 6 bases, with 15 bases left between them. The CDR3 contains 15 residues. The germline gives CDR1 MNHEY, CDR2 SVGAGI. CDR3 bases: TGTGCCAGCAGTTACTCGGGGCGGGGACCCGTCGAGCAGTACTTC. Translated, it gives CASSYSGRGPVEQYF.

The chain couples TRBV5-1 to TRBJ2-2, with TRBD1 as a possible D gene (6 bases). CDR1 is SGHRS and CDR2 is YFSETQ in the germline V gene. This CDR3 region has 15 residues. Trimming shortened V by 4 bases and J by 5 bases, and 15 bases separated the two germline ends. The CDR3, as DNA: TGCGCCAGCAGCGTCCTCCGGGACAATACCGGGGAGCTGTTTTTT. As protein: CASSVLRDNTGELFF.

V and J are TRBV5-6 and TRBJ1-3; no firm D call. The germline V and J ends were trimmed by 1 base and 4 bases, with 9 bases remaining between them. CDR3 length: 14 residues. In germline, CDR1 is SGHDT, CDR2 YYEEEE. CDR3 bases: TGTGCCAGCAGCTTGCGGGGATCCGGAAACACCATATATTTT. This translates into CASSLRGSGNTIYF.

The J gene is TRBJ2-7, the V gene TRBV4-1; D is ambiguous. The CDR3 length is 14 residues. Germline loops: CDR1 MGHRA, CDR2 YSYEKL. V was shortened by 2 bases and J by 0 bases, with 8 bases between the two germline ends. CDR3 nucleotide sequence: TGCGCCAGCAGCCAATCCGGAACCTCCTACGAGCAGTACTTC. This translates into CASSQSGTSYEQYF.

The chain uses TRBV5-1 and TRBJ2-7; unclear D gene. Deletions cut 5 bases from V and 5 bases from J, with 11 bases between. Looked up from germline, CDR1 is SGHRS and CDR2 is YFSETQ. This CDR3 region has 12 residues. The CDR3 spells CASSIRANEQYF. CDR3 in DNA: TGCGCCAGCAGTATTAGGGCGAACGAGCAGTACTTC.

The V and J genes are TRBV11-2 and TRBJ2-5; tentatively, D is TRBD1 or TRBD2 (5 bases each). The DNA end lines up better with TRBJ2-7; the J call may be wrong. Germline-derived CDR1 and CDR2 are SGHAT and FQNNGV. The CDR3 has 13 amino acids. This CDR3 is CASTGPLSSEQYF. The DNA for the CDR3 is TGTGCCAGCACGGGACCCCTAAGTTCCGAGCAGTACTTC.

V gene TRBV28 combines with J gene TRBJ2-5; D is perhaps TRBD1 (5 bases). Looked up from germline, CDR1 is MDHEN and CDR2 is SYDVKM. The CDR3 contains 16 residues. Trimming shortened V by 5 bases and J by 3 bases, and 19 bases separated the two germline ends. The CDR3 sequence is CASSQTGQGPEETQYF. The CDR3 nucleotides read TGTGCCAGCAGTCAGACTGGGCAGGGTCCCGAAGAGACCCAGTACTTC.

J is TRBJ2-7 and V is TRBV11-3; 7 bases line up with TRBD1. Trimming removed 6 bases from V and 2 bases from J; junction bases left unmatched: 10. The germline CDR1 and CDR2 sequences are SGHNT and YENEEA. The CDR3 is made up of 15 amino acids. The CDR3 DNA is TGTGCCAGCAGACGTCCCGGGACAGAAACCTACGAGCAGTACTTC. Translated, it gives CASRRPGTETYEQYF.

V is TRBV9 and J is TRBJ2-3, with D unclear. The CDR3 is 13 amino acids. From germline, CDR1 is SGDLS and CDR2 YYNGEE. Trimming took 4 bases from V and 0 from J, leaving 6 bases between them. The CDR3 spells CASSPPSTDTQYF. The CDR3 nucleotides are TGTGCCAGCAGCCCCCCGAGCACAGATACGCAGTATTTT.

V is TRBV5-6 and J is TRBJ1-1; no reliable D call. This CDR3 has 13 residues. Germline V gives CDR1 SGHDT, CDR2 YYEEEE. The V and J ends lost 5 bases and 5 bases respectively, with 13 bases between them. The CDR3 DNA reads TGTGCCAGCAGACTAAGAGGACGGACTGAAGCTTTCTTT. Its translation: CASRLRGRTEAFF.

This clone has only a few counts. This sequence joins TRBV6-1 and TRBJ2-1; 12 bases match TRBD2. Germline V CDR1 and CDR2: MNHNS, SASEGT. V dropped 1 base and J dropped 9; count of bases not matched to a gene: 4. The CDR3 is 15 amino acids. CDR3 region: CASSEVLAGGGEQFF. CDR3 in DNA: TGTGCCAGCAGTGAAGTACTAGCGGGAGGAGGTGAGCAGTTCTTC.

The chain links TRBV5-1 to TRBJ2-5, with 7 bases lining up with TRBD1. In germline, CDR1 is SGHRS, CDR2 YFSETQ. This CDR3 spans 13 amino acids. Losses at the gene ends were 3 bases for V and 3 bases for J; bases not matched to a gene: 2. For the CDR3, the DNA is TGCGCCAGCAGCTATGGACAGGAAGAGACCCAGTACTTC. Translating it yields CASSYGQEETQYF. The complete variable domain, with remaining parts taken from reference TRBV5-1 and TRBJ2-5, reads KAGVTQTPRYLIKTRGQQVTLSCSPISGHRSVSWYQQTPGQGLQFLFEYFSETQRNKGNFPGRFSGRQFSNSRSEMNVSTLELGDSALYLCASSYGQEETQYFGPGTRLLVL.

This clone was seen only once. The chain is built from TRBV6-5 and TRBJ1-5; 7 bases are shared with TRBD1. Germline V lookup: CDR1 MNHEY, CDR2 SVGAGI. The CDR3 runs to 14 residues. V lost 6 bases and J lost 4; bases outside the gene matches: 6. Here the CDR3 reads CASRGQALNQPQHF. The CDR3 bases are TGTGCCAGCAGAGGACAGGCCTTGAATCAGCCCCAGCATTTT.

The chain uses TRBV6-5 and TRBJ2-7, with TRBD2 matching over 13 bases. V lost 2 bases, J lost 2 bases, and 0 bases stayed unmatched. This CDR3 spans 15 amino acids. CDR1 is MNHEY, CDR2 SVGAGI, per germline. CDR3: CASSYGTSGTYEQYF. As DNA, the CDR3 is TGTGCCAGCAGTTACGGGACTAGCGGGACCTACGAGCAGTACTTC.

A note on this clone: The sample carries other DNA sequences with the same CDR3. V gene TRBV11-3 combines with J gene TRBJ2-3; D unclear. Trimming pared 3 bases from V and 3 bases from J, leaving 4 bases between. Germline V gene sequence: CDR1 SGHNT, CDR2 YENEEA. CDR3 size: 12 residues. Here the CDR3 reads CASSLRTDTQYF. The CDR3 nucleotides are TGTGCCAGCAGCTTGAGGACAGATACGCAGTATTTT.

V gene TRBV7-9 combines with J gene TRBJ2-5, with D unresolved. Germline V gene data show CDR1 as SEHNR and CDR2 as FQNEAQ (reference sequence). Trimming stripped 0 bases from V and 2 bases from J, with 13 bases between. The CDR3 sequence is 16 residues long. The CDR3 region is CASSLARTVRQETQYF. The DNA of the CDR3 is TGTGCCAGCAGCTTAGCCCGCACAGTCCGGCAAGAGACCCAGTACTTC.